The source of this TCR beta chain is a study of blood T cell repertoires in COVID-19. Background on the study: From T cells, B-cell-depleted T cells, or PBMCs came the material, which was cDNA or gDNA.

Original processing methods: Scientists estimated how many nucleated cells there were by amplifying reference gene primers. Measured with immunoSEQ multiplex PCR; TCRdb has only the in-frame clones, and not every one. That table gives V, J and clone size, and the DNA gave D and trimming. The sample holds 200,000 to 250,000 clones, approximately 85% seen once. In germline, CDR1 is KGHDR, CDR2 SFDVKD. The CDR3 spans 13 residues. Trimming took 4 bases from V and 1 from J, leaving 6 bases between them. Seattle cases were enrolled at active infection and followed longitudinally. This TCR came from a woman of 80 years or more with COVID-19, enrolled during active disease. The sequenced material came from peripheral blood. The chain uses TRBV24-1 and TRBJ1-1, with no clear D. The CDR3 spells CATSESGNTEAFF. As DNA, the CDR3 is TGTGCCACCAGTGAGTCAGGGAACACTGAAGCTTTCTTT.